The text below deals with one T cell receptor beta chain. No cognate antigen has been identified for it. The sample holds no much larger clone one base away, and base qualities are not on file. This entry belongs to a study of siplizumab effects on memory and regulatory T cells (dated by TCRdb to about 2019). Background on the whole study: Paired mixed lymphocyte reactions were run with siplizumab at 1 ug/mL and without drug, across several responder-stimulator pairs. The study looked at the effect of siplizumab, an anti-CD2 antibody, on alloreactive T-cell subsets in allogeneic mixed lymphocyte reactions made from human PBMCs. The paper as a whole reports these results and caveats: The cumulative frequency of alloreactive sequences traceable to unstimulated CD4+ memory T cells was significantly reduced by siplizumab. No functional confirmation was obtained for the suppressive function of proliferating Tregs from siplizumab cultures. Among mappable alloreactive CD4+ clones, an average Treg-derived fraction of less than 70% was observed with siplizumab, compared with more than 25% in control reactions. Unstimulated naive T cells appeared more diverse than memory T cells, and naive cells seemed to contribute substantially to the alloresponse. Because sequences below about 10^-5 frequency were poorly captured, only a minor fraction of alloreactive clones could be mapped to unstimulated subsets. For roughly 75-95% of proliferating CD4+ or CD8+ clones, no naive or memory phenotype could be assigned.

Mixed lymphocyte reaction cells were cocultured at 37°C for around 6 days. Responder PBMCs were labelled with CFSE and stimulator PBMCs were labelled with Violet Dye, after which the responder and stimulator PBMCs were mixed at a 1:1 ratio. Sorted unstimulated T cells and proliferating T cells recovered from mixed lymphocyte reactions underwent TCRbeta CDR3 sequencing. Fresh whole blood from fewer than 12 HLA-typed healthy donors was used to isolate PBMCs. For TCR sequencing, responder T cells that had proliferated and were CFSE-low were FACS-sorted once the mixed lymphocyte reaction was over. Libraries came from the immunoSEQ multiplex PCR assay. The deep sequencing platform assayed about 10^5 TCR templates per sample. Genomic DNA extracted from sorted T cells was the material used for TCRbeta CDR3 sequencing. As for how the authors treated the data: The R programming language was used for clonal analysis of TCRbeta CDR3 data. Alloreactive CD4+ and CD8+ clones were defined by comparing unstimulated samples with post-reaction CFSE-low samples. Regulatory or non-regulatory origin was assigned to alloreactive CD4+ clones by matching of sequences to sorted unstimulated Treg and non-Treg repertoires. The clones in this table, taken by TCRdb from immuneACCESS, are in-frame only. Not every clone is retained; where verified, under half of the shortfall comes from an unresolved V gene, and the cause of the rest is unknown. V and J calls and clone size are those listed in that table; D and trimming were worked out from the DNA. The sample table holds roughly 5,300 clones, of which 45% to 55% were seen once. The ten largest clonotypes hold 83% of the sample.

CDR1 is given as SGHAT and CDR2 as FQNNGV, both from the germline V gene. The CDR3 runs 15 amino acids, cysteine and phenylalanine included. The sequence is cut down to CDR3 DNA, 45 bases in frame from base 1. At the junction V is shortened by 5 bases and J by 4 bases, with 14 bases in between. The chain uses TRBV11-2 and TRBJ1-4; the D gene cannot be named for sure. What was sequenced was CFSE-low (dividing) CD8+ T cells sorted from an allogeneic mixed lymphocyte reaction. The receptor was isolated from a human donor in good health; the cells came from an allogeneic mixed lymphocyte reaction. Some clones in this sample may be carry-over from other donors' samples. CDR3 loop: CASSPTGSDNEKLFF. In nucleotides, the sequence is TGTGCCAGCAGCCCGACCGGGTCGGATAATGAAAAACTGTTTTTT.